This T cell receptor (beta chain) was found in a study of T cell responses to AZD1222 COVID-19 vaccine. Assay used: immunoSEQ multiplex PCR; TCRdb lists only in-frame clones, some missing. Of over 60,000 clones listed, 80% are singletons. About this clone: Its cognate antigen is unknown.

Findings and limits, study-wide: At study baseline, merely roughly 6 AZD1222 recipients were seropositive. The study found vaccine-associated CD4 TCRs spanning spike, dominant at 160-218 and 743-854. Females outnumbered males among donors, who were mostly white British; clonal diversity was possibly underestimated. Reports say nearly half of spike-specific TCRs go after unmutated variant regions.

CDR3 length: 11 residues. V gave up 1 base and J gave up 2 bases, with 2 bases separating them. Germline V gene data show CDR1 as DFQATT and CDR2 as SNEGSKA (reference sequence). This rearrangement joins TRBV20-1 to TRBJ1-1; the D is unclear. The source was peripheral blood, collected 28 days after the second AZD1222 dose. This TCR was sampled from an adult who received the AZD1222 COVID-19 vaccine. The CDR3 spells CSARANTEAFF. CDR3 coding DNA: TGCAGTGCTAGAGCTAACACTGAAGCTTTCTTT.